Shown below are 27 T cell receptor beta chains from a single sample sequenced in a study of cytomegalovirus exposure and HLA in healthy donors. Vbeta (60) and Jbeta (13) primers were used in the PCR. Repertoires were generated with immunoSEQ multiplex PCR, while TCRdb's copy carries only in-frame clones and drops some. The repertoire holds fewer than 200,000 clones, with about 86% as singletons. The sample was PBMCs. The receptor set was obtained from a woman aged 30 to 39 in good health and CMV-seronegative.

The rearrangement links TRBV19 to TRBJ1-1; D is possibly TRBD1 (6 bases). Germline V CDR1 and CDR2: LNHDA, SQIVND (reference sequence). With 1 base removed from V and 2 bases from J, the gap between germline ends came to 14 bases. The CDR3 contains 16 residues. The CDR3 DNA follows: TGTGCCAGTAGTATAGCCCTCAGGACAGCTAACACTGAAGCTTTCTTT. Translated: CASSIALRTANTEAFF.

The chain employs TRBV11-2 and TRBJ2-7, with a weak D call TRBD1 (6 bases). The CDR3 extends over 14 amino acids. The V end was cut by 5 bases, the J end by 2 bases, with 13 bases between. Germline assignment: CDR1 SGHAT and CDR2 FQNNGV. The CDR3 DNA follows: TGTGCCAGCAGCGTGGAACAGGGCCCCTACGAGCAGTACTTC. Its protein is CASSVEQGPYEQYF.

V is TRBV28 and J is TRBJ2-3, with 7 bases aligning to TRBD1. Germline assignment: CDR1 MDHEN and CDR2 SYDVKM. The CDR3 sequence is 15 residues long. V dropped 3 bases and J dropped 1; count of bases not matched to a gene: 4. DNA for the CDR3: TGTGCCAGCAGTTTGGGACAGACCCGCACAGATACGCAGTATTTT. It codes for CASSLGQTRTDTQYF. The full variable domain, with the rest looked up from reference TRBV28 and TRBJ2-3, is DVKVTQSSRYLVKRTGEKVFLECVQDMDHENMFWYRQDPGLGLRLIYFSYDVKMKEKGDIPEGYSVSREKKERFSLILESASTNQTSMYLCASSLGQTRTDTQYFGPGTRLTVL.

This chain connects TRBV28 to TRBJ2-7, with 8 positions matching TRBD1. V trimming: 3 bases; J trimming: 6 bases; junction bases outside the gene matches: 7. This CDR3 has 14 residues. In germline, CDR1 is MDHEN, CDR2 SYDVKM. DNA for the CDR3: TGTGCCAGCAGTTTCCCGGACAGGGTCGCCGAGCAGTACTTC. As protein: CASSFPDRVAEQYF.

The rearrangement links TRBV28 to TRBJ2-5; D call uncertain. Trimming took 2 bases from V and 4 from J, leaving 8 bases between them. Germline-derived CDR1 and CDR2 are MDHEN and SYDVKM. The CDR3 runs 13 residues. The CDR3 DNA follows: TGTGCCAGCAGTTTAGTCAGGCGAGAGACCCAGTACTTC. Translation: CASSLVRRETQYF.

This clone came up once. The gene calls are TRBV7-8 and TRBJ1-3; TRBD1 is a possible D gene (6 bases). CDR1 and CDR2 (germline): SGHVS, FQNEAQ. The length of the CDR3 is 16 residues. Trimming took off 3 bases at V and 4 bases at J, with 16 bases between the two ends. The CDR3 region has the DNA TGTGCCAGCAGCTTCGGGGGATGGGGGGGCGGAAACACCATATATTTT. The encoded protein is CASSFGGWGGGNTIYF.

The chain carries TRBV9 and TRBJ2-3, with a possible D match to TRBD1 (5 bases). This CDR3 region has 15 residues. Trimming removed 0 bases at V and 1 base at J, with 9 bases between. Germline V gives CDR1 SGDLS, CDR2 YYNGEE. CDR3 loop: CASSVEGQRTDTQYF. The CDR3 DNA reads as TGTGCCAGCAGCGTAGAGGGGCAGCGCACAGATACGCAGTATTTT.

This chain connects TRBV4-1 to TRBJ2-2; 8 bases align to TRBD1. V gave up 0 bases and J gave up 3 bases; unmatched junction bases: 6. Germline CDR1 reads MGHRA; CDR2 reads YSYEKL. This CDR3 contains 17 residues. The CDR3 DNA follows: TGCGCCAGCAGCCAAGATCGGGACAGGAGTGACACCGGGGAGCTGTTTTTT. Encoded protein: CASSQDRDRSDTGELFF.

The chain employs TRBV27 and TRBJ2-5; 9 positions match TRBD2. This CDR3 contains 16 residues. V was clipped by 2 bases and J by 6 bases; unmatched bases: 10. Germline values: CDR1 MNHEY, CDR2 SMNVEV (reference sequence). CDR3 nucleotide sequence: TGTGCCAGCAGTTTAGGGAGGAGCGGGAGGCCCCAGACCCAGTACTTC. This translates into CASSLGRSGRPQTQYF.

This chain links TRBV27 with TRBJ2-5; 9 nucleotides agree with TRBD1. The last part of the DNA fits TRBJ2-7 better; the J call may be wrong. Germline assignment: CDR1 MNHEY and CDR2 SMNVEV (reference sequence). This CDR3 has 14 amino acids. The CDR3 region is CASSIGTGSYEQYF. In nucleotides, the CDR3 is TGTGCCAGCAGTATTGGGACAGGGTCCTACGAGCAGTACTTC.

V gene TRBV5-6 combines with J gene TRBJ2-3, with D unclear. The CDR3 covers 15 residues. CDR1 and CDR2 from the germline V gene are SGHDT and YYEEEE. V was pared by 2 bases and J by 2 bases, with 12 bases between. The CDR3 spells CASSFGEINTDTQYF. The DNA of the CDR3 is TGTGCCAGCAGCTTTGGAGAAATAAACACAGATACGCAGTATTTT. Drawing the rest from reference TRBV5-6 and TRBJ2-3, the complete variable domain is DAGVTQSPTHLIKTRGQQVTLRCSPKSGHDTVSWYQQALGQGPQFIFQYYEEEERQRGNFPDRFSGHQFPNYSSELNVNALLLGDSALYLCASSFGEINTDTQYFGPGTRLTVL.

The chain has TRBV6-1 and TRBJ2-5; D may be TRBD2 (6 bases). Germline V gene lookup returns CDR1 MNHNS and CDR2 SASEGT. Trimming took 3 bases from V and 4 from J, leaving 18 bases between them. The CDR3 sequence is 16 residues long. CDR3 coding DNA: TGTGCCAGCAGTGATTGGGCGGGGAAGGAGCGAGAGACCCAGTACTTC. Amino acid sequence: CASSDWAGKERETQYF.

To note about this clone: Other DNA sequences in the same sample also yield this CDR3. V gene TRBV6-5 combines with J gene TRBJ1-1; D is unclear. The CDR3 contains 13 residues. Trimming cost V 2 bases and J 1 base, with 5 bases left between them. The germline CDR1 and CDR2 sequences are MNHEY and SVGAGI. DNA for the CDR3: TGTGCCAGCAGTTACGGGAGGAACACTGAAGCTTTCTTT. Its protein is CASSYGRNTEAFF.

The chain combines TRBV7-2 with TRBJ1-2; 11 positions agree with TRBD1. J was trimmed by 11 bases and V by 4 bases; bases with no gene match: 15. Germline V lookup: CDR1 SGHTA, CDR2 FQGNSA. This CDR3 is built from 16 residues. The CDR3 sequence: CASSSPGGQGGFSYTF. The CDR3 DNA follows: TGTGCCAGCAGCTCCCCTGGGGGACAGGGGGGATTTTCATACACCTTC. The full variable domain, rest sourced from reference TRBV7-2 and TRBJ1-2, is GAGVSQSPSNKVTEKGKDVELRCDPISGHTALYWYRQSLGQGLEFLIYFQGNSAPDKSGLPSDRFSAERTGGSVSTLTIQRTQQEDSAVYLCASSSPGGQGGFSYTFGSGTRLTVV.

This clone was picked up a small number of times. The chain's CDR3 is CASSFGLTGQGHYGYTF. CDR3 DNA sequence: TGTGCCAGCAGCTTCGGTCTGACGGGACAGGGCCACTATGGCTACACCTTC. The genes are TRBV7-9 and TRBJ1-2; 9 bases align to TRBD1. Germline V CDR1 and CDR2: SEHNR, FQNEAQ (reference sequence). The V segment lost 3 bases and the J segment 3 bases; nucleotides outside the gene matches: 11. The CDR3 totals 17 residues.

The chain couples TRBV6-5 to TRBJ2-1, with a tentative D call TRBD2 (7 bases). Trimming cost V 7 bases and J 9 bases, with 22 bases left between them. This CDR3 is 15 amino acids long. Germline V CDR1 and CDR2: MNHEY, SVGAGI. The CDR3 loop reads CASTSNGGLLGEQFF. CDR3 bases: TGTGCCAGCACTTCTAACGGGGGGCTCCTCGGTGAGCAGTTCTTC.

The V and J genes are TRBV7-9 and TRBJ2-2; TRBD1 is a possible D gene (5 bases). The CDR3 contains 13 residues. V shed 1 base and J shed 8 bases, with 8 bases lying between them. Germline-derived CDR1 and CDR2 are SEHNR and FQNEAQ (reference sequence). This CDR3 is CASSLGQPGELFF. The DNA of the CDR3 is TGTGCCAGCAGCTTAGGACAGCCGGGGGAGCTGTTTTTT.

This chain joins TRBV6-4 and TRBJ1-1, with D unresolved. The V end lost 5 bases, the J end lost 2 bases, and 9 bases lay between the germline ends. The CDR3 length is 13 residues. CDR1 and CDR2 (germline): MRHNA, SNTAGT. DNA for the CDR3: TGTGCCAGCAGTTCCAGTTTTAACACTGAAGCTTTCTTT. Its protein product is CASSSSFNTEAFF.

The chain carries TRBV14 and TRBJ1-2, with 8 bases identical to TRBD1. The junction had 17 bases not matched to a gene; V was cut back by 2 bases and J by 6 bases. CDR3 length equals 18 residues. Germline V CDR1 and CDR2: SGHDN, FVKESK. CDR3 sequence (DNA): TGTGCCAGCAGCCAACAACCCCCACATCGGACAGGGAGGGATGGCTACACCTTC. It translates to CASSQQPPHRTGRDGYTF. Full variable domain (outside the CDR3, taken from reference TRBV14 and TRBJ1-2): EAGVTQFPSHSVIEKGQTVTLRCDPISGHDNLYWYRRVMGKEIKFLLHFVKESKQDESGMPNNRFLAERTGGTYSTLKVQPAELEDSGVYFCASSQQPPHRTGRDGYTFGSGTRLTVV.

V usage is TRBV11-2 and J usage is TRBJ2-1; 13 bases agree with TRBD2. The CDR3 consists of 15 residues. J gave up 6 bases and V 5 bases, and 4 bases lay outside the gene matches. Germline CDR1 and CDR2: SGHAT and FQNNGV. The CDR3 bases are TGTGCCAGCAGCGCACTAGCGGGAGGGATCAATGAGCAGTTCTTC. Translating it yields CASSALAGGINEQFF.

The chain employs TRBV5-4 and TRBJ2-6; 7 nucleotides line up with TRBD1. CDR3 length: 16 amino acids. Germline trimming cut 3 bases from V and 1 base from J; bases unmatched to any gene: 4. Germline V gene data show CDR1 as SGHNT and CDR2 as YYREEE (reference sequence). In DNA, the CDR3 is TGTGCCAGCAGCTCGACAGGGAGATCTGGGGCCAACGTCCTGACTTTC. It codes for CASSSTGRSGANVLTF.

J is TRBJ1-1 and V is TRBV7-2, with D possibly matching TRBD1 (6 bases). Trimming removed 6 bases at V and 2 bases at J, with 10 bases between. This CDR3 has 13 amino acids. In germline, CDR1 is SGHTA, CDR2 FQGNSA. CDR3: CASRQGPNTEAFF. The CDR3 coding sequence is TGTGCCAGCAGACAGGGACCCAACACTGAAGCTTTCTTT.

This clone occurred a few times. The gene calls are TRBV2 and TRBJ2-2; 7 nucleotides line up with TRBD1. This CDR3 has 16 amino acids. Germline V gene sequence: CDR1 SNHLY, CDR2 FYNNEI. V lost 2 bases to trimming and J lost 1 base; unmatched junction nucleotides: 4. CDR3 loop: CASSEWGTENTGELFF. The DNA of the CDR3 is TGTGCCAGCAGTGAATGGGGGACAGAGAACACCGGGGAGCTGTTTTTT.

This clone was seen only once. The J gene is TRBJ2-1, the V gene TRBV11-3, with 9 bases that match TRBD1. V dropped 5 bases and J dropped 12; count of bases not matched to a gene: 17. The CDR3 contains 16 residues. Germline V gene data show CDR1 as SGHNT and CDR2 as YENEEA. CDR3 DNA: TGTGCCAGCAGCCCCTCACCAGGGACAGGGCAGTCGGGGCAGTTCTTC. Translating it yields CASSPSPGTGQSGQFF. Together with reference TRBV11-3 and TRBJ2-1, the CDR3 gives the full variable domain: EAGVVQSPRYKIIEKKQPVAFWCNPISGHNTLYWYLQNLGQGPELLIRYENEEAVDDSQLPKDRFSAERLKGVDSTLKIQPAELGDSAVYLCASSPSPGTGQSGQFFGPGTRLTVL.

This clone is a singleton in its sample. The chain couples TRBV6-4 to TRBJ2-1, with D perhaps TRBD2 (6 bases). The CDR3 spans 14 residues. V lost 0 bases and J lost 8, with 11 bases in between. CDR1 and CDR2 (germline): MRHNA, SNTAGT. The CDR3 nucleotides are TGTGCCAGCAGTGACTCGCCGGGAGTAGATGAGCAGTTCTTC. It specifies CASSDSPGVDEQFF.

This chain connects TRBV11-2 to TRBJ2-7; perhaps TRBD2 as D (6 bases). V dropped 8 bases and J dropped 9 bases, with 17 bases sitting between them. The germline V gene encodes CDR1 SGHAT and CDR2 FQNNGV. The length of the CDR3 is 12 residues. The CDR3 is CASYSLHSGQYF. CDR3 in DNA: TGTGCCAGCTACTCGTTACATAGCGGGCAGTACTTC.

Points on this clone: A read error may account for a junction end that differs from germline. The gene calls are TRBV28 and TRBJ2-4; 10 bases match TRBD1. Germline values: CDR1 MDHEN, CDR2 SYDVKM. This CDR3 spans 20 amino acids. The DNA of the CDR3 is TGTGCCAGCAGTTTATCTGGGACAGGGGATCTCTTGTTAGCCAAAAACAGTCAGTACTTC. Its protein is CASSLSGTGDLLLAKNSQYF.